The following is a T cell receptor beta chain sequence with its context. Its antigen is undetermined. This sample stems from a study of graft-versus-host responses after intestinal transplantation. V gave up 4 bases and J gave up 3 bases; unmatched junction bases: 3. The germline CDR1 and CDR2 sequences are MNHNS and SASEGT. This CDR3 has 14 residues. This table comes from immunoSEQ multiplex PCR, and its TCRdb copy is limited to in-frame clones, with some not included. The repertoire holds 71,000 or so clones, with 90% as singletons. The chain employs TRBV6-1 and TRBJ2-1, with TRBD2 matching 7 bases. Sample: unstimulated CD8+ T cells sorted from spleen or lymph node cells, taken before intestinal transplant. The clonotype comes from a human donor who received an intestinal transplant. The CDR3 spells CASSAGGGYNEQFF. The CDR3 DNA is TGTGCCAGCAGTGCCGGCGGGGGCTACAATGAGCAGTTCTTC.